The rows below give T cell receptor beta chains drawn from one sample of a study of cytomegalovirus exposure and HLA in healthy donors. The data were produced by immunoSEQ multiplex PCR, yet TCRdb's version contains in-frame clones alone and is incomplete. This sample has about 99,000 clones; around three quarters occur once, and the top ten carry roughly 3.9%. The material sequenced was PBMCs. The origin of the receptors is a man aged 50 to 60 in good health and CMV-seropositive. Both conserved end residues are part of each CDR3. A D gene is named only where the DNA matches it firmly. Only part of the rows carry a size: once, few, many, or a class if the clone is expanded.

j_call clone_size d_call v_call cdr3_aa cdr3_nt
TRBJ2-3 few NA TRBV7-8 CASSLFLSITSTDTQYF TGTGCCAGCAGCTTATTCCTTTCTATTACTAGCACAGATACGCAGTATTTT
TRBJ2-7 NA TRBD2 TRBV11-2 CASGKALAGSEQYF TGTGCCAGCGGCAAAGCGCTAGCGGGAAGTGAGCAGTACTTC
TRBJ2-3 NA TRBD2 TRBV18 CASSSVSGSGGTDTQYF TGTGCCAGCTCATCAGTTAGCGGGAGTGGAGGCACAGATACGCAGTATTTT
TRBJ1-4 NA NA TRBV5-1 CASSLTGTNEKLFF TGCGCCAGCAGCTTGACAGGGACTAATGAAAAACTGTTTTTT
TRBJ2-4 NA TRBD1 TRBV6-1 CASRRQGENIQYF TGTGCCAGCAGACGACAGGGAGAAAACATTCAGTACTTC
TRBJ2-7 NA NA TRBV7-8 CASSLDRLSSYEQYF TGTGCCAGCAGCTTAGACAGATTAAGCTCCTACGAGCAGTACTTC
TRBJ2-2 NA NA TRBV2 CASSGASPGELFF TGTGCCAGCAGTGGAGCTAGCCCCGGGGAGCTGTTTTTT
TRBJ2-7 NA NA TRBV28 CASSPLGVSHEQYF TGTGCCAGCAGTCCACTCGGGGTTAGCCACGAGCAGTACTTC
TRBJ2-3 NA NA TRBV11-3 CASSIGGGRTDTQYF TGTGCCAGCAGCATTGGGGGGGGGCGCACAGATACGCAGTATTTT
TRBJ2-7 NA NA TRBV7-9 CASESTTYEQYF TGTGCCAGCGAGAGCACCACCTACGAGCAGTACTTC
TRBJ2-1 NA TRBD2 TRBV5-1 CASSLGTSGSEQFF TGCGCCAGCAGCTTGGGGACTAGTGGGAGTGAGCAGTTCTTC
TRBJ1-2 NA NA TRBV6-1 CASSLHGGNYGYTF TGTGCCAGCAGCCTCCACGGGGGGAACTATGGCTACACCTTC
TRBJ2-1 NA TRBD1 TRBV4-2 CASSQERDRGRDEQFF TGTGCCAGCAGCCAAGAGAGGGACAGGGGGCGCGATGAGCAGTTCTTC
TRBJ1-1 few TRBD1 TRBV28 CASSSPQGTEAFF TGTGCCAGCAGTTCTCCACAGGGGACTGAAGCTTTCTTT
TRBJ2-2 NA TRBD2 TRBV14 CASSLLAANTGELFF TGTGCCAGCAGCCTTCTAGCGGCGAACACCGGGGAGCTGTTTTTT
TRBJ2-2 NA NA TRBV7-9 CSSSAASGELFF TGTTCCAGCAGCGCCGCTAGCGGGGAGCTGTTTTTT
TRBJ1-2 NA NA TRBV27 CASSLSSGQGSSNYGYTF TGTGCCAGCAGTTTATCGTCGGGTCAGGGATCATCTAACTATGGCTACACCTTC
TRBJ1-1 NA NA TRBV7-6 CASSLGQNTEAFF TGTGCCAGCAGCTTAGGTCAAAACACTGAAGCTTTCTTT
TRBJ2-7 NA TRBD2 TRBV7-2 CASSLLAVLSEQYF TGTGCCAGCAGCTTACTAGCGGTCCTTTCTGAGCAGTACTTC
TRBJ2-4 NA NA TRBV6-5 CASSPPAKNIQYF TGTGCCAGCTCTCCTCCAGCCAAAAACATTCAGTACTTC
TRBJ1-5 NA NA TRBV28 CASRIQGFGGPQHF TGTGCCAGCAGGATACAGGGATTCGGCGGGCCCCAGCATTTT
TRBJ1-6 NA TRBD1 TRBV6-5 CASSYLAGGNNSPLHF TGTGCCAGCAGTTACTTGGCAGGGGGAAATAATTCACCCCTCCACTTT
TRBJ2-2 NA TRBD2 TRBV7-9 CASSFGRLAGGIGELFF TGTGCCAGCAGCTTTGGGCGACTAGCGGGAGGCATCGGGGAGCTGTTTTTT
TRBJ2-1 NA TRBD1 TRBV5-6 CASSQWTGANYNEQFF TGTGCCAGCAGCCAATGGACAGGGGCGAACTACAATGAGCAGTTCTTC
TRBJ1-1 NA NA TRBV15 CATSRIQGLTFF TGTGCCACCAGCAGAATACAGGGTTTGACCTTCTTT
TRBJ2-7 NA TRBD2 TRBV11-2 CASSRTSGSLHEQYF TGTGCCAGCAGTCGGACTAGCGGGAGCCTACACGAGCAGTACTTC
TRBJ2-7 once NA TRBV28 CASSPRRAEQYF TGTGCCAGCAGTCCCCGGAGGGCCGAGCAGTACTTC
TRBJ2-2 NA TRBD1 TRBV28 CASSSDRGRGVGTGELFF TGTGCCAGCAGTTCGGACAGGGGGCGCGGGGTTGGCACCGGGGAGCTGTTTTTT
TRBJ2-2 few NA TRBV6-4 CASSEQATNTGELFF TGTGCCAGCAGCGAGCAAGCTACGAACACCGGGGAGCTGTTTTTT
TRBJ2-5 NA NA TRBV6-1 CASSEMLGGRETQYF TGTGCCAGCAGTGAAATGTTGGGGGGGCGGGAGACCCAGTACTTC
TRBJ1-2 NA TRBD1 TRBV28 CASSTHNRDRWHKSYGYTF TGTGCCAGCAGTACGCATAATCGGGACAGGTGGCATAAGTCCTATGGCTACACCTTC
TRBJ2-2 NA TRBD2 TRBV7-6 CASSTNTGLNTGELFF TGTGCCAGCAGCACGAACACGGGACTAAACACCGGGGAGCTGTTTTTT
TRBJ2-5 NA NA TRBV14 CASSRGVETQYF TGTGCCAGCAGCCGGGGCGTGGAGACCCAGTACTTC
TRBJ1-1 few NA TRBV27 CASSFWGPTDTEAFF TGTGCCAGCAGTTTCTGGGGGCCCACGGACACTGAAGCTTTCTTT
TRBJ2-7 NA TRBD1 TRBV18 CASSRDRQAYEQYF TGTGCCAGCTCACGGGACAGACAGGCCTACGAGCAGTACTTC
TRBJ2-7 NA TRBD2 TRBV9 CASSVRGGSLEQYF TGTGCCAGCAGCGTCCGGGGGGGGAGTCTCGAGCAGTACTTC
TRBJ2-7 NA TRBD2 TRBV6-5 CASRSPGTSGGKQYF TGTGCCAGCAGATCCCCCGGGACTAGCGGGGGGAAGCAGTACTTC
TRBJ2-4 NA NA TRBV5-1 CASSLGGQGKNIQYF TGCGCCAGCAGCTTGGGGGGTCAGGGAAAAAACATTCAGTACTTC
TRBJ2-7 NA NA TRBV10-1 CASRTHRVITYEQYF TGCGCCAGCAGGACGCACAGGGTGATTACCTACGAGCAGTACTTC
TRBJ2-4 NA TRBD2 TRBV25-1 CASSDLGLAGVTQYF TGTGCCAGCAGTGATCTGGGACTAGCGGGAGTAACCCAGTACTTC
TRBJ2-2 NA TRBD2 TRBV2 CASKLGSGSYAGELFF TGTGCCAGCAAGCTAGGTAGCGGGAGTTACGCCGGGGAGCTGTTTTTT
TRBJ2-5 NA NA TRBV13 CASSLRRAEGLQETQYF TGTGCCAGCAGCTTAAGGCGGGCGGAGGGACTCCAAGAGACCCAGTACTTC
TRBJ2-3 NA NA TRBV23-1 CASSRLYRTDTQYF TGCGCCAGCAGTCGACTCTATCGGACAGATACGCAGTATTTT
TRBJ1-2 NA TRBD1 TRBV2 CASTGTVRQEIGGGYTF TGTGCCAGCACAGGGACAGTTCGTCAAGAAATTGGTGGTGGCTACACCTTC
TRBJ2-6 NA NA TRBV19 CASSSQGSGANVLTF TGTGCCAGTAGTTCCCAGGGTTCTGGGGCCAACGTCCTGACTTTC
TRBJ2-1 NA NA TRBV28 CASRFEDRYNEQFF TGTGCCAGCAGGTTCGAGGACAGATACAATGAGCAGTTCTTC
TRBJ2-5 NA NA TRBV7-2 CASSLQGMGGETQYF TGTGCCAGCAGCCTACAGGGTATGGGTGGAGAGACCCAGTACTTC